This TCR beta chain was sequenced for a study of blood T cell repertoires in COVID-19. From germline, CDR1 is SNHLY and CDR2 FYNNEI. V dropped 5 bases and J dropped 5 bases, with 5 bases sitting between them. This CDR3 is 11 amino acids long. Profiling relied on immunoSEQ multiplex PCR, and the TCRdb table lists in-frame clones only, not all of them. The sample carries 150,000 to 200,000 clones, 75% to 85% recorded once. This clone appeared once. Enrollees, about 18 to 90 years old, lived in fewer than 25 US areas. The sample taken for sequencing was PBMCs or T cells enriched from blood (not recorded which). The V and J genes are TRBV2 and TRBJ2-3; D is unclear. This receptor was taken from a woman in her forties or fifties with acute COVID-19. The CDR3 DNA reads TGTGCCAGCAGTCCTTTAGATACGCAGTATTTT. Translating it yields CASSPLDTQYF.